There are a few counts of the clone carrying this TCR beta chain. The source of the sample is a study of metastatic and nonmetastatic thyroid tumors. All patients reached thyroid surgery having received no treatment beforehand. TCRdb re-clonotyped the PCR reads via MiXCR. This table has some 19,000 clones, 25% appearing once. This CDR3 has 14 residues. Trimming cost V 6 bases and J 10 bases, with 21 bases left between them. Germline V CDR1 and CDR2: MNHNS, SASEGT. Sample: blood. This receptor was identified in a male donor with papillary thyroid cancer or a benign thyroid nodule (not recorded which). Some clones in this sample may be carry-over from other donors' samples. This chain uses TRBV6-1 with TRBJ2-5; the D call may be TRBD1 or TRBD2 (6 bases each). DNA of the CDR3: TGTGCCAGCAGCCGAGGGGGGTTCCAAGATATCCAGTACTTC. Amino acids: CASSRGGFQDIQYF.